These 6 T cell receptor beta chains share one sample of origin, sequenced in a study of blood T cell repertoires in COVID-19. Sequencing was performed with immunoSEQ multiplex PCR; in TCRdb, only in-frame clones are kept and a portion is missing. Of around 180,000 clones in the sample, approximately 83% are singletons; the top ten hold about 10%. Sequencing was carried out using peripheral blood. The receptors originated from a human donor with active or convalescent COVID-19. The donor label of this sample is uncertain.

The chain employs TRBV7-9 and TRBJ1-3; 9 nucleotides line up with TRBD1. The CDR3 runs 16 residues. Germline loops: CDR1 SEHNR, CDR2 FQNEAQ (reference sequence). With 2 bases clipped from V and 2 bases from J, the junction kept 4 bases outside the gene matches. The CDR3 loop is CASSLRGQGPGNTIYF. DNA of the CDR3: TGTGCCAGCAGCTTAAGGGGACAGGGCCCTGGAAACACCATATATTTT.

The V and J genes are TRBV7-9 and TRBJ1-5, with D perhaps TRBD1 (5 bases). V shed 5 bases and J shed 4 bases, with 12 bases lying between them. The CDR3 spans 14 residues. The germline gives CDR1 SEHNR, CDR2 FQNEAQ (reference sequence). The CDR3 DNA reads as TGTGCCAGCAGCCCTGTAGGGGCAAATCAGCCCCAGCATTTT. This sequence encodes CASSPVGANQPQHF.

The chain combines TRBV7-9 with TRBJ2-5; 10 nucleotides align to TRBD2. This CDR3 spans 16 amino acids. With 5 bases clipped from V and 2 bases from J, the junction kept 8 bases outside the gene matches. In germline, CDR1 is SEHNR, CDR2 FQNEAQ (reference sequence). The CDR3 region is CASSAIAGGTQETQYF. CDR3 coding DNA: TGTGCCAGCAGCGCAATAGCGGGGGGTACACAAGAGACCCAGTACTTC.

The chain couples TRBV21-1 to TRBJ1-1; TRBD1 was called by the table and not checked on the DNA. TRBV21-1 is termed a pseudogene. The CDR3 spans 16 residues. Here the CDR3 reads CASSKLKDRKNTEAFF. The CDR3 DNA reads TGTGCCAGCAGCAAGCTAAAGGACAGGAAGAACACTGAAGCTTTCTTT.

As DNA, the CDR3 is TGTGCCACAAAAAACCCGGTTCAGGGAACTAACTATGGCTACACCTTC. This encodes CATKNPVQGTNYGYTF. V and J are TRBV21-1 and TRBJ1-2; the tabulated D call, TRBD1, remains unverified against the DNA. TRBV21-1 is an annotated pseudogene. The length of the CDR3 is 16 residues.

The J gene is TRBJ2-3, the V gene TRBV19; 12 positions match TRBD2. The V and J ends lost 8 bases and 5 bases, in that order; junction bases with no gene match: 8. CDR3 size: 15 residues. Germline V gene lookup returns CDR1 LNHDA and CDR2 SQIVND (reference sequence). The chain's CDR3 is CASSSGGALGDTQYF. The CDR3, as DNA: TGTGCCAGTTCTAGCGGGGGGGCCCTAGGAGATACGCAGTATTTT.